The following is a TCR beta chain sequence with its context. Its binding antigen is unknown. The record has no base qualities; no much larger clone is one base away. This sample stems from a study of T cell repertoires in cytomegalovirus infection (dated by TCRdb to 2018 to 2020). With respect to the entire study: The peptide stimulations were aimed at well-studied HLA-B-restricted epitopes as well as recently identified HLA-C-restricted CMV epitopes, whose presentation resists viral immunomodulation. Donor HLA type was relevant to the analysis, because carriage of CMV infection together with the matching HLA type was indicated by public TCR beta signatures. What the authors observed across the whole study: In both this cohort and an independent cohort of 352 donors, the cumulative frequency of public TCR beta family members distinguished carriers of CMV infection plus the relevant HLA type. The ex vivo response was dominated by HLA-C-restricted CMV-specific TCR beta clonotypes, which also provided the single most frequent clonotype in two of eight donors.

The CDR3 contains 12 residues, cysteine and phenylalanine counted. Only the CDR3 portion is preserved as DNA: 36 bases, with reading frame beginning at the first base. CDR1 MNHNS and CDR2 SASEGT were looked up in the germline V gene. Interpreted using the paper, the treatment or condition label stands for: in vitro stimulation with specific CMV peptide epitopes to enrich CMV-specific T cells. The instrument was an Illumina HiSeq 1500. Starting from the raw public reads, TCRdb applied fastp trimming at Q25, assembled clones with MiXCR and retained in-frame beta chains. CDR3 protein sequences are deduplicated, and each keeps its most common genes and DNA. Here the sample has approximately 1,000,000 distinct CDR3 sequences; approximately 31% occur a single time. The top ten clonotypes cover around 15% of the sample.

This TCR was recovered from a human donor in good health (CMV status not recorded). Some clones in this sample may be carry-over from other donors' samples. This receptor chain uses TRBV6-1 and TRBJ2-2; a tentative D match to TRBD2 spans 7 bases. The sample in question was cultured CD8+ T cells from PBMCs, obtained from culture after CMV antigen stimulation. The CDR3 region: CAKKGGTGELFF. DNA sequence: TGTGCAAAGAAGGGGGGGACCGGGGAGCTGTTTTTT.